Here is one T cell receptor (beta chain) with its context. The antigen remains undetermined. The data were obtained in a study of T cells in pancreatic ductal adenocarcinoma. Whole-study findings and limits: Comparisons of tumor and blood clonality may show falsely lower tumor diversity. No significant tumor-blood clonality difference; means were about 0.1 and 0.065.

Germline lookup yields CDR1 MRHNA and CDR2 SNTAGT. Trimming removed 5 bases from V and 1 base from J; junction bases left unmatched: 4. This CDR3 spans 14 amino acids. No neoadjuvant therapy was given to the selected pancreatic ductal adenocarcinoma patients before their surgery. The data were produced by immunoSEQ multiplex PCR, yet TCRdb's version contains in-frame clones alone and is incomplete. The sample contains about 100,000 clones, about 96% of which appear only once. The receptor comes from a human donor with pancreatic ductal adenocarcinoma. The rearrangement joins TRBV6-4 to TRBJ2-7; 8 bases map to TRBD1. The specimen was PBMCs. The CDR3 loop reads CASSRQGMSYEQYF. DNA for the CDR3: TGTGCCAGCAGTAGACAGGGGATGTCCTACGAGCAGTACTTC.